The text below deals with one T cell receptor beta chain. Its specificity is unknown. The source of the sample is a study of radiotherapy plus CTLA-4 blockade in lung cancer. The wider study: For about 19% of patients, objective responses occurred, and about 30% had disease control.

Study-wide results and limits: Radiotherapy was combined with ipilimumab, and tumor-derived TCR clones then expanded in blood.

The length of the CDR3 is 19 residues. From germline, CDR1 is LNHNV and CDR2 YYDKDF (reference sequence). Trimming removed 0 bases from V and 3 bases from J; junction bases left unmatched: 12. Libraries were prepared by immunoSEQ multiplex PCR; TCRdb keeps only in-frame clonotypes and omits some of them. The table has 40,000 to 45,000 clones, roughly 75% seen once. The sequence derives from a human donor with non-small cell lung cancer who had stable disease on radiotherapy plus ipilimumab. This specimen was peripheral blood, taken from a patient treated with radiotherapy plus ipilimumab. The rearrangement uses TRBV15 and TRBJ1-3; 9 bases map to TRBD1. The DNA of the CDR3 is TGTGCCACCAGCAGAGAGCAATCAAGGACAGGGGCCCTTGGAAACACCATATATTTT. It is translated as CATSREQSRTGALGNTIYF.